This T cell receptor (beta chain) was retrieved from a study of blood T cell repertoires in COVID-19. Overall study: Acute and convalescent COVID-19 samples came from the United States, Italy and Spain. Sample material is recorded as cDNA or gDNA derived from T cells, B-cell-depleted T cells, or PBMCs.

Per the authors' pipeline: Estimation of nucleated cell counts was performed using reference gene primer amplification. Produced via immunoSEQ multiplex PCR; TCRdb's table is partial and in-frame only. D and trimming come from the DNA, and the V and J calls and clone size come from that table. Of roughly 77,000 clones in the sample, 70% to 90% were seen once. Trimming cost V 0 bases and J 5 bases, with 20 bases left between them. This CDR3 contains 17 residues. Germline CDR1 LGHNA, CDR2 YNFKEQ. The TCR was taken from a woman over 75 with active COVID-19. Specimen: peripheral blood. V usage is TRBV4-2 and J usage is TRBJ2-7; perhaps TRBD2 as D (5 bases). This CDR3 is CASSQDEGRSFIDEQYF. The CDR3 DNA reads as TGTGCCAGCAGCCAAGATGAGGGAAGGAGTTTTATCGACGAGCAGTACTTC.